The 11 T cell receptor beta chains in this list originate from one sample, sequenced in a study of blood T cell repertoires in COVID-19. The table came from immunoSEQ multiplex PCR; TCRdb's copy has only in-frame clones and leaves some out. The data show about 220,000 clones, roughly 85% seen once. Source material: peripheral blood. These receptors all come from a woman in her seventies with COVID-19, enrolled during active disease.

V and J are TRBV6-2 or TRBV6-3 and TRBJ2-1; 16 bases fit TRBD2. V shed 6 bases and J 7 bases; nucleotides not matched to a gene: 9. Germline assignment: CDR1 MNHEY and CDR2 SVGEGT. CDR3 length: 17 residues. The CDR3 protein is CASSRPLGLAGGNEQFF. The CDR3 DNA follows: TGTGCCAGCAGCCGCCCCCTGGGACTAGCGGGAGGGAATGAGCAGTTCTTC.

This sequence joins TRBV6-6 and TRBJ2-7; the match to TRBD1 covers 8 bases. The CDR3 runs to 14 residues. The germline V gene encodes CDR1 MNHNY and CDR2 SVGAGI (reference sequence). V lost 4 bases, J lost 5 bases, and 7 bases stayed unmatched. CDR3 residues: CASSSTGGLDEQYF. For the CDR3, the DNA is TGTGCCAGCAGTTCTACAGGGGGTTTGGACGAGCAGTACTTC.

On this clone: The junction differs from germline at one of its ends, possibly a read error. V gene TRBV5-1 combines with J gene TRBJ2-7; D might be TRBD1 (5 bases). The CDR3 loop spans 13 amino acids. The V gene's germline CDR1 is SGHRS and CDR2 YFSETQ. The CDR3 DNA follows: TGCGCCAGCAGCCCCCTCGGCGTTGGACATTGGGACTTC. This encodes CASSPLGVGHWDF.

As to this clone: The same CDR3 can be traced to other DNA sequences in this sample. The gene calls are TRBV28 and TRBJ2-2; D is possibly TRBD2 (6 bases). The CDR3 is made up of 15 amino acids. Trimming left V 6 bases short and J 2 bases short, with 13 bases between. Germline CDR1 reads MDHEN; CDR2 reads SYDVKM. The CDR3 loop is CASSLGLFNTGELFF. The CDR3 DNA reads as TGTGCCAGCAGCCTGGGACTCTTCAACACCGGGGAGCTGTTTTTT.

CDR3 sequence reads: CASSPGTGGNSNQPQHF. CDR3 sequence (DNA): TGTGCCAGCAGCCCCGGGACAGGGGGAAATAGCAATCAGCCCCAGCATTTT. The chain combines TRBV6-2 or TRBV6-3 with TRBJ1-5, with 11 positions matching TRBD1. From germline, CDR1 is MNHEY and CDR2 SVGEGT. The CDR3 length is 17 residues. The V segment lost 6 bases and the J segment 0 bases; nucleotides outside the gene matches: 7.

This sequence joins TRBV6-1 and TRBJ1-1, with 8 positions matching TRBD1. Germline lookup yields CDR1 MNHNS and CDR2 SASEGT. The CDR3 spans 15 residues. Trimming took 2 bases from V and 8 from J; bases not matched to a gene: 10. The CDR3 DNA is TGTGCCAGCAGTGAATACGAGGGGAGACAGGGGGAAGCTTTCTTT. It codes for CASSEYEGRQGEAFF.

V usage is TRBV7-9 and J usage is TRBJ2-3; no definite D call. Germline V gene lookup returns CDR1 SEHNR and CDR2 FQNEAQ (reference sequence). The CDR3 consists of 13 residues. V was shortened by 8 bases and J by 6 bases, with 15 bases between the two germline ends. CDR3 in amino acids: CASLPDLGDTQYF. The DNA of the CDR3 is TGTGCCAGCCTCCCGGATCTCGGGGATACGCAGTATTTT.

The V gene is TRBV7-8, the J gene TRBJ1-2, with D uncertain. The V gene's germline CDR1 is SGHVS and CDR2 FQNEAQ. This CDR3 region has 16 residues. The V end was cut by 1 base, the J end by 0 bases, with 12 bases between. The CDR3 is CASSLGGQVANYGYTF. The CDR3 DNA is TGTGCCAGCAGCTTAGGAGGGCAGGTAGCTAACTATGGCTACACCTTC.

The chain has TRBV19 and TRBJ1-2; 7 bases are a match to TRBD1. The ends lost 10 bases at V and 0 bases at J; junction bases unmatched: 5. The length of the CDR3 is 13 residues. CDR1 LNHDA and CDR2 SQIVND come from the germline V gene (reference sequence). The CDR3 DNA reads TGTGCCACGGTAGGACAGGCTAACTATGGCTACACCTTC. Translated: CATVGQANYGYTF.

The V call is TRBV30, the J call TRBJ1-2; 8 bases fit TRBD1. The V gene's germline CDR1 is GTSNPN and CDR2 SVGIG (reference sequence). Germline trimming cut 1 base from V and 7 bases from J; bases unmatched to any gene: 11. This CDR3 has 15 residues. The CDR3 is CAWSGRGRPLGGYTF. The DNA of the CDR3 is TGTGCCTGGAGTGGCAGGGGGCGCCCCTTGGGTGGCTACACCTTC.

The genes are TRBV28 and TRBJ1-5, with a weak D call TRBD1 (6 bases). Germline V CDR1 and CDR2: MDHEN, SYDVKM. The V end lost 4 bases, the J end lost 6 bases, and 10 bases lay between the germline ends. CDR3 length: 13 amino acids. The CDR3 DNA is TGTGCCAGCAGTTCTGGGGGCTTTCAGCCCCAGCATTTT. Translating gives CASSSGGFQPQHF.